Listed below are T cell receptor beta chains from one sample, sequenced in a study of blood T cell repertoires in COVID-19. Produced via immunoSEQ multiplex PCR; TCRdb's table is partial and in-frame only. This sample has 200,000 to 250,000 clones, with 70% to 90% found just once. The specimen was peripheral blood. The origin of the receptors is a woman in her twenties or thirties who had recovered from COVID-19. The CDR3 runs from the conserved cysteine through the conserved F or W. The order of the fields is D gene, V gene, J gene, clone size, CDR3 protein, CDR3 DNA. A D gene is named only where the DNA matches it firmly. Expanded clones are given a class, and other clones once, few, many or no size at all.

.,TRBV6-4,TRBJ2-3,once,CASSDVSGEGTDTQYF,TGTGCCAGCAGTGACGTCTCCGGGGAGGGCACAGATACGCAGTATTTT
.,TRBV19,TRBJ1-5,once,CASSTPVGRGNQPQHF,TGTGCCAGTAGTACCCCAGTCGGGAGAGGCAATCAGCCCCAGCATTTT
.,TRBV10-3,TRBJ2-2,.,CATRVTGELFF,TGTGCCACCCGCGTCACCGGGGAGCTGTTTTTT
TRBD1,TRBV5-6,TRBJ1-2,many,CASSSSGGWYGYTF,TGTGCCAGCAGCTCGTCAGGGGGGTGGTATGGCTACACCTTC
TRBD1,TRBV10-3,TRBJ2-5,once,CAIMDRGELETQYF,TGTGCCATCATGGACAGGGGGGAATTAGAGACCCAGTACTTC
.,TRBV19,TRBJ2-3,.,CASMAGVWGTDTQYF,TGTGCCAGTATGGCAGGGGTTTGGGGTACAGATACGCAGTATTTT
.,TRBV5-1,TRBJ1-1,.,CASSLQGMNTEAFF,TGCGCCAGCAGCTTGCAGGGGATGAACACTGAAGCTTTCTTT
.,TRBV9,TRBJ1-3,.,CASSARTAGNTIYF,TGTGCCAGCAGCGCGAGGACAGCTGGAAACACCATATATTTT
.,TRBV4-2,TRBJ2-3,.,CASSQDGTGSNTDTQYF,TGTGCCAGCAGCCAAGATGGTACAGGGTCAAACACAGATACGCAGTATTTT
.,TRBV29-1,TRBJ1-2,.,CSVEMVGGAEIYF,TGCAGCGTTGAAATGGTGGGTGGGGCGGAAATATACTTC
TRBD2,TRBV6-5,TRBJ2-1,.,CASIQGTRPGNEQFF,TGTGCCAGCATCCAAGGGACTAGACCTGGGAATGAGCAGTTCTTC
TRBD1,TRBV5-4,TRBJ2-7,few,CASSYRDSSYEQYF,TGTGCCAGCAGCTACCGGGACAGCTCCTACGAGCAGTACTTC
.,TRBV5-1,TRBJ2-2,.,CASRSRPTTGGELFF,TGCGCCAGCAGGTCCCGGCCCACTACGGGCGGGGAGCTGTTTTTT
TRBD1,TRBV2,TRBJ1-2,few,CASGRDRVDGYTF,TGTGCCAGCGGCCGGGACAGGGTTGATGGCTACACCTTC
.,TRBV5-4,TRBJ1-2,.,CASYTRDNTYGYTF,TGTGCCAGTTATACCCGGGACAACACTTATGGCTACACCTTC
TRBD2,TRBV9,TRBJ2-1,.,CASSGPGTSGDPHEQFF,TGTGCCAGCAGCGGCCCCGGAACTAGCGGGGACCCCCATGAGCAGTTCTTC
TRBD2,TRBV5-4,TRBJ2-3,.,CASSLESSGGFTDTQYF,TGTGCCAGCAGCTTGGAGAGTAGCGGGGGGTTCACAGATACGCAGTATTTT
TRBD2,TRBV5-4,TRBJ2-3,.,CASSNPAGGADTQYF,TGTGCCAGCAGCAACCCAGCGGGGGGGGCAGATACGCAGTATTTT
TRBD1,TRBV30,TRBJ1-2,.,CAWSDPRQGAVGYTF,TGTGCCTGGAGTGACCCCCGACAGGGGGCAGTTGGCTACACCTTC
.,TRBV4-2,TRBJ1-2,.,CASSQEGGTNYGYTF,TGTGCCAGCAGCCAAGAGGGGGGAACTAACTATGGCTACACCTTC
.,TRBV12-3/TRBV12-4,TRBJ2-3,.,CASSFRSTDTQYF,TGTGCCAGCAGTTTTAGAAGCACAGATACGCAGTATTTT
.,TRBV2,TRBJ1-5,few,CASGLGGASNQPQHF,TGTGCCAGCGGCCTGGGAGGGGCAAGCAATCAGCCCCAGCATTTT
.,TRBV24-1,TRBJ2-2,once,CATSDTIRLGAGERTGELFF,TGTGCCACCAGTGACACCATCCGGCTGGGAGCAGGGGAAAGGACCGGGGAGCTGTTTTTT
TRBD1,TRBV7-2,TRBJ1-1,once,CASSQGGQGKVGTEAFF,TGTGCCAGCAGCCAAGGGGGACAGGGGAAAGTAGGAACTGAAGCTTTCTTT
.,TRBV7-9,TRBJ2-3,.,CASSSTGSTDTQYF,TGTGCCAGCAGCTCGACAGGTAGCACAGATACGCAGTATTTT
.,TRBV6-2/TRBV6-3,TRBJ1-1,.,CASSYSGFTGLDTEAFF,TGTGCCAGCAGTTACTCGGGGTTTACAGGGTTGGACACTGAAGCTTTCTTT
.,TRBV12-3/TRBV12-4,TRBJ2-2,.,CASRFDTGELFF,TGTGCCAGCCGGTTCGACACCGGGGAGCTGTTTTTT
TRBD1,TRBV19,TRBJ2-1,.,CASSSGTAKRGEQFF,TGTGCCAGTAGCTCCGGGACAGCAAAAAGGGGTGAGCAGTTCTTC
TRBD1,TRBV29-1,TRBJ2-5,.,CSGRQGSTETQYF,TGCAGCGGCCGACAGGGGTCGACAGAGACCCAGTACTTC
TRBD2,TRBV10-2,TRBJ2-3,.,CATGVRGLGLRMGGIDTQYF,TGCGCCACCGGGGTTCGCGGCCTGGGGTTGCGCATGGGGGGGATAGATACGCAGTATTTT
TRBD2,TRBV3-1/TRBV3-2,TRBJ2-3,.,CASSLTSGYTDTQYF,TGTGCCAGCAGCCTCACTAGCGGATACACAGATACGCAGTATTTT
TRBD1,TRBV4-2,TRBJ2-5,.,CASSQQQGVGETQYF,TGTGCCAGCAGCCAACAACAGGGGGTTGGAGAGACCCAGTACTTC
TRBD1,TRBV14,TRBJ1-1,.,CASSQFPGQGSDTEAFF,TGTGCCAGCAGCCAATTTCCGGGACAGGGCTCTGACACTGAAGCTTTCTTT
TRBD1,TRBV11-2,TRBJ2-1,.,CASSRRSGTGRGDEQFF,TGTGCCAGCAGCCGACGATCCGGGACAGGGAGGGGAGATGAGCAGTTCTTC
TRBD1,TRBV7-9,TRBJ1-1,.,CASSPGTGVINTEAFF,TGTGCCAGCAGCCCGGGGACAGGGGTTATCAACACTGAAGCTTTCTTT
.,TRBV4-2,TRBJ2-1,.,CASSQGRFGAVGEQFF,TGTGCCAGCAGCCAAGGTCGATTCGGAGCGGTTGGGGAGCAGTTCTTC
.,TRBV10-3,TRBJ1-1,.,CAIKNGQWVAFF,TGTGCCATCAAAAACGGACAGTGGGTAGCTTTCTTT
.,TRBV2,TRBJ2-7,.,CASRGAGPTYEQYF,TGTGCCAGCAGGGGGGCAGGACCTACCTACGAGCAGTACTTC
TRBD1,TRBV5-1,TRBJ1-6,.,CASSVGTGRPPLHF,TGCGCCAGCAGCGTCGGGACAGGGCGACCACCCCTCCACTTT